This TCR beta chain was documented in a study of blood T cell repertoires in COVID-19. The germline V gene has CDR1 SGHTA and CDR2 FQGNSA. The CDR3 consists of 15 residues. V was trimmed by 4 bases and J by 4 bases, leaving 14 bases between them. Clones were read by immunoSEQ multiplex PCR, and TCRdb kept only the in-frame ones, dropping some. This repertoire shows fewer than 350,000 clones, 81% found once; its top ten account for 2.5% to 3%. The rearrangement links TRBV7-2 to TRBJ1-3, with D perhaps TRBD1 (6 bases). The origin of this receptor is a woman aged 60-75 years with active or convalescent COVID-19. The sample taken for sequencing was peripheral blood. The CDR3 loop is CASSSQTGGGNTIYF. The CDR3, as DNA: TGTGCCAGCAGCTCTCAGACAGGCGGGGGAAACACCATATATTTT.